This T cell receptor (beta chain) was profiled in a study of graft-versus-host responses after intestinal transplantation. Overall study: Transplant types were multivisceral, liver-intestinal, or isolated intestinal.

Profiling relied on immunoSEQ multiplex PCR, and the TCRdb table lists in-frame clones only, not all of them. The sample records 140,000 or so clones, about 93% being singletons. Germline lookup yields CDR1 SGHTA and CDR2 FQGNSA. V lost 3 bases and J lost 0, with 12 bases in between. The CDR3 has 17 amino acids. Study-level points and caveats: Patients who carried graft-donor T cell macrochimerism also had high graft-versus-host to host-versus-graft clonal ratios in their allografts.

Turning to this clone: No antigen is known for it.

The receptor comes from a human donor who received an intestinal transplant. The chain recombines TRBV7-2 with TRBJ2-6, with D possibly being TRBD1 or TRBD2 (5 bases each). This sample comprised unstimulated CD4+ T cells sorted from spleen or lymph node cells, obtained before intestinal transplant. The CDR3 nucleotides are TGTGCCAGCAGCTTTGGGGGTCCTTACTCTGGGGCCAACGTCCTGACTTTC. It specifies CASSFGGPYSGANVLTF. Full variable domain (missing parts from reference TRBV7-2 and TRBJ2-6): GAGVSQSPSNKVTEKGKDVELRCDPISGHTALYWYRQSLGQGLEFLIYFQGNSAPDKSGLPSDRFSAERTGGSVSTLTIQRTQQEDSAVYLCASSFGGPYSGANVLTFGAGSRLTVL.